Listed here are 6 T cell receptor beta chains from one sample, sequenced in a study of blood T cell repertoires in COVID-19. The table came from immunoSEQ multiplex PCR; TCRdb's copy has only in-frame clones and leaves some out. The sample lists approximately 140,000 clones, less than 80% occurring once. The sequenced sample consisted of peripheral blood. All receptors derive from a man aged 60 to 69 with acute or convalescent COVID-19.

The rearrangement links TRBV28 to TRBJ2-3; maybe TRBD2 (5 bases). The V end lost 2 bases, the J end lost 9 bases, and 9 bases lay between the germline ends. CDR3 length: 12 residues. Germline V gene data show CDR1 as MDHEN and CDR2 as SYDVKM. CDR3 amino acids: CASSLIRETQYF. CDR3 DNA: TGTGCCAGCAGTTTAATTAGGGAGACGCAGTATTTT. The full variable domain, with the rest looked up from reference TRBV28 and TRBJ2-3, is DVKVTQSSRYLVKRTGEKVFLECVQDMDHENMFWYRQDPGLGLRLIYFSYDVKMKEKGDIPEGYSVSREKKERFSLILESASTNQTSMYLCASSLIRETQYFGPGTRLTVL.

The chain combines TRBV11-3 with TRBJ2-1; 12 nucleotides align to TRBD2. There are 16 residues in the CDR3. Germline assignment: CDR1 SGHNT and CDR2 YENEEA. Trimming took 3 bases from V and 8 from J; bases not matched to a gene: 8. CDR3 protein: CASSLGRTSGTDEQFF. CDR3 coding DNA: TGTGCCAGCAGCTTGGGACGGACTAGCGGGACCGATGAGCAGTTCTTC.

The chain has TRBV3-1 (or the pseudogene TRBV3-2) and TRBJ2-6; the match to TRBD2 covers 12 bases. The CDR3 has 17 amino acids. The V and J ends lost 7 bases and 2 bases, in that order; junction bases with no gene match: 6. CDR1 LGHDT and CDR2 YNNKEL come from the germline V gene (reference sequence). The CDR3 nucleotides read TGTGCCAGCAACTCGGGACTAGCGGGCCCTGGGGCCAACGTCCTGACTTTC. Translating gives CASNSGLAGPGANVLTF.

This sequence joins TRBV5-5 and TRBJ1-1; 9 bases agree with TRBD1. Trimming removed 4 bases from V and 0 bases from J; junction bases left unmatched: 10. The CDR3 sequence is 17 residues long. Germline CDR1 SGHKS, CDR2 YYEKEE (reference sequence). The CDR3 here is CASSPRSQGALNTEAFF. CDR3 nucleotides: TGTGCCAGCAGCCCCCGATCACAGGGGGCGTTGAACACTGAAGCTTTCTTT.

This chain links TRBV28 with TRBJ2-1, with 10 bases identical to TRBD2. The germline V gene has CDR1 MDHEN and CDR2 SYDVKM. This CDR3 has 13 residues. V lost 7 bases, J lost 8 bases, and 5 bases stayed unmatched. The CDR3 nucleotides read TGTGCCAGCAAAGGGCTAGCGGGAGATGAGCAGTTCTTC. It yields the protein CASKGLAGDEQFF.

This clone was found once. The chain links TRBV2 to TRBJ2-1, with D maybe TRBD1 (6 bases). Trimming shortened V by 1 base and J by 8 bases, and 9 bases separated the two germline ends. Germline V gives CDR1 SNHLY, CDR2 FYNNEI. This CDR3 has 13 amino acids. CDR3 in DNA: TGTGCCAGCAGTGAAGGGTACAGGGATGAGCAGTTCTTC. This codes for CASSEGYRDEQFF.